This entry lists 16 T cell receptor beta chains sequenced from one sample in a study of T-cell reconstitution after alpha-beta-depleted transplantation in children. Unique molecular identifiers were used in preparing the TCRbeta library. TCRdb itself ran the PCR reads through MiXCR, one entry per CDR3 protein. The profile shows approximately 640,000 distinct CDR3 sequences, 15% to 20% of them singletons. Sequences were derived from PBMCs from the stem cell graft donor, sampled from the stem cell graft. Receptor source: a human donor who donated a stem cell graft to a child with acute myeloid leukemia.

This clonotype occurred many times. The chain is built from TRBV6-5 and TRBJ1-2; 7 bases are shared with TRBD1. The CDR3 covers 13 residues. J lost 4 bases, V lost 5 bases, and 4 bases had no gene match. In germline, CDR1 is MNHEY, CDR2 SVGAGI. The CDR3 nucleotides are TGTGCCAGCAGTCGACAGGGAAGCTATGGCTACACCTTC. Translation: CASSRQGSYGYTF.

Notes on this clonotype: This may be a read error: a much more frequent sequence differs by one nucleotide. V gene TRBV6-1 combines with J gene TRBJ2-1; D is ambiguous. The V gene's germline CDR1 is MNHNS and CDR2 SASEGT. This CDR3 is 14 amino acids long. CDR3 sequence: CASSPAPSYNERFF. The CDR3 nucleotides are TGTGCCAGCAGCCCGGCCCCCTCCTACAATGAGCGGTTCTTC.

This clonotype has ten or more counts. The chain links TRBV20-1 to TRBJ2-3, with D possibly being TRBD2 (5 bases). Between the trimmed V and J ends, which lost 3 bases and 0 bases, there was a span of 10 bases. Germline CDR1 and CDR2: DFQATT and SNEGSKA (reference sequence). The CDR3 is 14 amino acids. The DNA of the CDR3 is TGCAGTGCTAGTTTCGGGGTGAGCACAGATACGCAGTATTTT. Residues: CSASFGVSTDTQYF.

This clonotype was seen only a few times. V is TRBV5-6 and J is TRBJ2-1; possible D gene TRBD1, 6 bases. The CDR3 has 18 amino acids. Germline V gene lookup returns CDR1 SGHDT and CDR2 YYEEEE. Trimming took off 0 bases at V and 1 base at J, with 17 bases between the two ends. CDR3 coding DNA: TGTGCCAGCAGCTTGGGGGGTCTAGGGACACCATCCTACAATGAGCAGTTCTTC. It specifies CASSLGGLGTPSYNEQFF.

This clonotype was seen many times. The chain links TRBV29-1 to TRBJ2-3, with 8 bases matching TRBD1. This CDR3 is 12 amino acids long. Germline CDR1 SQVTM, CDR2 ANQGSEA. J was trimmed by 1 base and V by 7 bases; bases with no gene match: 1. Here the CDR3 DNA reads TGCAGCGCGACAGGGGGCACAGATACGCAGTATTTT. Amino acid sequence: CSATGGTDTQYF.

This chain uses TRBV11-2 with TRBJ2-3; 7 nucleotides line up with TRBD2. Trimming removed 0 bases from V and 3 bases from J; junction bases left unmatched: 12. Germline V gene lookup returns CDR1 SGHAT and CDR2 FQNNGV. The CDR3 loop spans 18 amino acids. DNA of the CDR3: TGTGCCAGCAGCTTAGATAGCGTCGATGGCGGGGGAACAGATACGCAGTATTTT. This codes for CASSLDSVDGGGTDTQYF. The whole variable domain, remainder taken from reference TRBV11-2 and TRBJ2-3, is EAGVAQSPRYKIIEKRQSVAFWCNPISGHATLYWYQQILGQGPKLLIQFQNNGVVDDSQLPKDRFSAERLKGVDSTLKIQPAKLEDSAVYLCASSLDSVDGGGTDTQYFGPGTRLTVL.

This clonotype was counted ten times or more. The rearrangement links TRBV15 to TRBJ2-1; maybe TRBD2 (5 bases). V was trimmed by 0 bases and J by 4 bases, leaving 10 bases between them. Germline V CDR1 and CDR2: LNHNV, YYDKDF (reference sequence). The length of the CDR3 is 15 residues. DNA of the CDR3: TGTGCCACCAGCAGAGATCGCACGGGATACAATGAGCAGTTCTTC. This codes for CATSRDRTGYNEQFF.

The J gene is TRBJ2-2, the V gene TRBV28; D is unclear. There are 11 residues in the CDR3. CDR1 and CDR2 (germline): MDHEN, SYDVKM. V was cut by 6 bases and J by 6 bases, with 5 bases left in between. The CDR3, as DNA: TGTGCCAGCAGCGCCCCCGGGGAGCTGTTTTTT. It yields the protein CASSAPGELFF.

The sample holds a few counts of this clonotype. V usage is TRBV7-2 and J usage is TRBJ2-5, with TRBD2 as a possible D gene (5 bases). V was clipped by 9 bases and J by 3 bases, with 17 bases between them. Germline V gene data show CDR1 as SGHTA and CDR2 as FQGNSA. The CDR3 totals 14 residues. CDR3 protein: CASSLASGKETQYF. As DNA, the CDR3 is TGTGCCAGTTCCCTGGCCAGCGGTAAAGAGACCCAGTACTTC.

This clonotype was detected a few times. J is TRBJ2-3 and V is TRBV5-5; 10 positions agree with TRBD2. This CDR3 is 18 amino acids long. The germline CDR1 and CDR2 sequences are SGHKS and YYEKEE (reference sequence). The V segment lost 3 bases and the J segment 1 base; nucleotides outside the gene matches: 11. In nucleotides, the CDR3 is TGTGCCAGCAGCTGGCGGCTAGCGGGGGTGGGAGGCACAGATACGCAGTATTTT. Residues: CASSWRLAGVGGTDTQYF.

This clonotype was observed at least ten times. The chain is built from TRBV6-2 or TRBV6-3 and TRBJ2-1; D is perhaps TRBD2 (6 bases). V was trimmed by 0 bases and J by 6 bases, leaving 12 bases between them. Looked up from germline, CDR1 is MNHEY and CDR2 is SVGEGT. CDR3 length equals 15 residues. The CDR3 protein is CASSYSGMEGNEQFF. The CDR3 nucleotides read TGTGCCAGCAGTTACTCCGGGATGGAGGGCAATGAGCAGTTCTTC.

This clonotype was detected ten times or more. The genes are TRBV20-1 and TRBJ1-2; 7 bases match TRBD1. CDR1 is DFQATT and CDR2 is SNEGSKA in the germline V gene (reference sequence). The V gene end was trimmed by 6 bases and the J gene end by 3 bases; junction bases not matched to a gene: 7. CDR3 size: 13 residues. Here the CDR3 DNA reads TGCAGTGCCAGGACAGGAGGGGACTATGGCTACACCTTC. It yields the protein CSARTGGDYGYTF.

This clonotype was observed at least ten times. This chain connects TRBV29-1 to TRBJ2-2; no clear D. Per the germline V gene, CDR1 is SQVTM and CDR2 is ANQGSEA. This CDR3 has 16 amino acids. Trimming took off 4 bases at V and 6 bases at J, with 21 bases between the two ends. CDR3 amino acids: CSVALGKGMGAGELFF. The CDR3 coding sequence is TGCAGCGTTGCGTTAGGGAAGGGAATGGGTGCCGGGGAGCTGTTTTTT.

This clonotype was counted many times. The rearrangement joins TRBV20-1 to TRBJ1-6, with 7 bases identical to TRBD1. Unmatched junction bases numbered 7, after V lost 3 bases and J lost 2 bases. Per germline, CDR1 DFQATT and CDR2 SNEGSKA (reference sequence). The CDR3 contains 16 residues. The CDR3 loop is CSARSTGFTYNSPLHF. In DNA, the CDR3 is TGCAGTGCTAGGTCGACAGGGTTTACCTATAATTCACCCCTCCACTTT.

This clonotype was recorded many times. The chain uses TRBV20-1 and TRBJ2-5; TRBD2 might be the D (6 bases). V gave up 1 base and J gave up 4 bases, with 13 bases separating them. Germline CDR1 reads DFQATT; CDR2 reads SNEGSKA (reference sequence). The CDR3 has 14 amino acids. DNA for the CDR3: TGCAGTGCTAGAGGAAGAGTCGGGGGAGAGACCCAGTACTTC. Residues: CSARGRVGGETQYF.

This clonotype was counted only a few times. The J gene is TRBJ2-1, the V gene TRBV30, with D perhaps TRBD2 (6 bases). This CDR3 comprises 14 residues. The V end lost 2 bases, the J end lost 7 bases, and 15 bases lay between the germline ends. Per germline, CDR1 GTSNPN and CDR2 SVGIG (reference sequence). The CDR3 bases are TGTGCCTGGAGTAGAGCAGCTCGGGGGAATGAGCAGTTCTTC. Its translation is CAWSRAARGNEQFF.